The source of this T cell receptor (beta chain) is a study of cytomegalovirus exposure and HLA in healthy donors. Study findings and constraints: Several of the most significant clusters were apparently associated with common viral pathogens in a later analysis. Reports showed the classifier diagnosing cytomegalovirus status with high specificity and sensitivity.

This CDR3 region has 13 residues. V was shortened by 6 bases and J by 0 bases, with 9 bases between the two germline ends. CDR1 is MGHDK and CDR2 is SYGVNS in the germline V gene. A remark on this clone: Its matching antigen is unknown.

Amplification used 60 Vbeta primers and 13 Jbeta primers. This table comes from immunoSEQ multiplex PCR, and its TCRdb copy is limited to in-frame clones, with some not included. Among roughly 200,000 clones, 65% to 90% were seen once, and the ten largest hold around 0.3%. Sequenced: PBMCs. The origin of this receptor is a woman aged 25 to 39 in good health and CMV-seronegative. The rearrangement links TRBV25-1 to TRBJ2-7; no clear D gene. CDR3 DNA sequence: TGTGCCAGCAGCGCCGGTAGCTCCTACGAGCAGTACTTC. Amino acid sequence: CASSAGSSYEQYF.